The rows below give T cell receptor beta chains drawn from one sample of a study of T cell responses to AZD1222 COVID-19 vaccine. TCRdb's copy holds only in-frame clones and misses some; the assay was immunoSEQ multiplex PCR. Among roughly 160,000 clones listed, around 88% were seen once. Sequences were derived from peripheral blood, sampled 28 days after the second AZD1222 dose. The receptors were sampled from an adult who received the AZD1222 COVID-19 vaccine. CDR3s include the opening cysteine and the closing phenylalanine or tryptophan. The D gene is left open where the match is weak. Clone size appears in some rows only: once, few, many, or a class for an expanded clone.

j_call clone_size v_call cdr3_length d_call cdr3_nt cdr3_aa
TRBJ1-5 . TRBV5-6 14 . TGTGCCAGCAGCGTGGCAGGGGACAATCAGCCCCAGCATTTT CASSVAGDNQPQHF
TRBJ1-1 few TRBV3-1/TRBV3-2 14 . TGTGCCAGCACCCAGGGAGCAGGGAACACTGAAGCTTTCTTT CASTQGAGNTEAFF
TRBJ2-7 . TRBV5-6 13 . TGTGCCAGCAGCTTGAGGGGTGGGGAGGAGCAGTACTTC CASSLRGGEEQYF
TRBJ2-3 . TRBV5-4 16 TRBD2 TGTGCCAGCAGCCCGCAGAAGCGGGGGATTACAGATACGCAGTATTTT CASSPQKRGITDTQYF
TRBJ1-1 few TRBV21-1 15 . TGTGCCAGCAGCAAAGGTGGAGGGGGGGTGACTGAAGCTTTCTTT CASSKGGGGVTEAFF
TRBJ2-7 few TRBV5-1 14 TRBD1 TGCGCCAGCGGCTTGGGACAGGGGTCCTACGAGCAGTACTTC CASGLGQGSYEQYF
TRBJ2-1 . TRBV29-1 14 . TGCAGCGTCTCGCTCCGGAGGTACACCGGTGAGCAGTTCTTC CSVSLRRYTGEQFF
TRBJ2-1 . TRBV3-1/TRBV3-2 17 TRBD2 TGTGCCAGCAGCCAAAGGACTAGCGGGAAGTTTTACAATGAGCAGTTCTTC CASSQRTSGKFYNEQFF
TRBJ2-2 . TRBV6-4 13 . TGTGCCAGCAGTGATTGGCCTAATGGAAAGCTGTTTTTT CASSDWPNGKLFF
TRBJ1-5 . TRBV4-3 15 . TGCGCCAGCAGCCCTGAACGGGACAGCAATCAGCCCCAGCATTTT CASSPERDSNQPQHF
TRBJ2-2 . TRBV5-6 14 . TGTGCCAGCAGCTTGCTCAGGGACACCGGGGAGCTGTTTTTT CASSLLRDTGELFF
TRBJ2-5 . TRBV7-9 15 . TGTGCCAGCAGCTTCAGGCGAGGTGCAGCAGAGACCCAGTACTTC CASSFRRGAAETQYF
TRBJ1-2 once TRBV3-1/TRBV3-2 14 TRBD1 TGTGCCAGCAGCCAAGTCCAGGGGGCTGGTGGCTACACCTTC CASSQVQGAGGYTF
TRBJ1-1 . TRBV4-1 15 . TGCGCCGGCAGCCAAAGCCCCCGGCCGGGGACTGAAGCTTTCTTT CAGSQSPRPGTEAFF
TRBJ2-7 . TRBV3-1/TRBV3-2 14 TRBD2 TGTGCCAGCAGCGATCGTCAGCGGGGGATTGAGCAGTACTTC CASSDRQRGIEQYF
TRBJ2-7 . TRBV6-5 13 TRBD1 TGTGCCAGCGGTAAGACAGGGACCGACGAGCAGTACTTC CASGKTGTDEQYF
TRBJ1-6 . TRBV19 10 . TGTGCCAGTAGTTTCCCCCCCGTCCACTTT CASSFPPVHF
TRBJ2-7 . TRBV2 13 TRBD1 TGTGCCAGCAGTTGGGACAGTGCCTACGAGCAGTACTTC CASSWDSAYEQYF
TRBJ1-2 once TRBV25-1 14 TRBD1 TGTGCCAGCAGTGAATCCCACAGGGGCTGGGGCTACACCTTC CASSESHRGWGYTF
TRBJ1-2 . TRBV7-9 14 . TGTGCCAGCAGCTTAGATTCAAACGACTATGGCTACACCTTC CASSLDSNDYGYTF
TRBJ2-3 . TRBV7-8 15 TRBD1 TGTGCCAGCAGCGCGGACAGGGGGCGGACAGATACGCAGTATTTT CASSADRGRTDTQYF
TRBJ2-7 . TRBV5-3 14 TRBD2 TGTGCCAGAAGCTTGGGGACTAGGTCCTACGAGCAGTACTTC CARSLGTRSYEQYF
TRBJ2-3 . TRBV7-2 16 TRBD2 TGTGCCAGCAGCTTATGGGCCGGGACTAGAGGCCATACGCAGTATTTT CASSLWAGTRGHTQYF
TRBJ1-4 . TRBV9 15 . TGTGCCAGCAGCGTAGGAAGGGACCCAGGGGAAAAACTGTTTTTT CASSVGRDPGEKLFF
TRBJ2-7 . TRBV7-8 15 TRBD2 TGTGCCAGCAGCAAAACTAGCGGGGAGTTCTACGAGCAGTACTTC CASSKTSGEFYEQYF
TRBJ2-7 . TRBV7-2 14 . TGTGCCAGCAGCTCGGGACTTCCCACCTACGAGCAGTACTTC CASSSGLPTYEQYF
TRBJ2-1 . TRBV7-2 12 . TGTGCCAGCAGCCGATCTAACAGTGAGCAGTTCTTC CASSRSNSEQFF
TRBJ2-3 . TRBV4-1 16 TRBD2 TGCGCCAGCAGCCAAGCCACGACTAGCTACACAGATACGCAGTATTTT CASSQATTSYTDTQYF
TRBJ1-5 . TRBV6-5 14 TRBD1 TGTGCCAGCAGCCACCTACAGGGGAATCAGCCCCAGCATTTT CASSHLQGNQPQHF
TRBJ1-2 . TRBV3-1/TRBV3-2 16 TRBD1 TGTGCCAGCAGCCAAAGTAGGTCAGGGGGGCGCTATGGCTACACCTTC CASSQSRSGGRYGYTF
TRBJ1-2 . TRBV18 13 TRBD1 TGTGCCAGCTCACCCCAGGGGGCCTATGGCTACACCTTC CASSPQGAYGYTF
TRBJ2-7 . TRBV6-2/TRBV6-3 18 . TGTGCCAGCAGTACCAACCGCTTCCGGGACACCTATTCCTACGAGCAGTACTTC CASSTNRFRDTYSYEQYF
TRBJ1-1 . TRBV4-1 14 . TGCGCCAGCAGCCAAGATTCGAGGGGCACTGAAGCTTTCTTT CASSQDSRGTEAFF
TRBJ2-1 once TRBV9 17 TRBD1 TGTGCCAGCAGCGTAGTGGCACAGGGGGTATCCTACAATGAGCAGTTCTTC CASSVVAQGVSYNEQFF
TRBJ2-3 . TRBV7-9 14 TRBD2 TGTGCCACCCGACTAGCGGGGCGCACAGATACGCAGTATTTT CATRLAGRTDTQYF
TRBJ1-5 once TRBV5-6 13 . TGTGCCAGCAGCTTGAGGTCCAATCAGCCCCAGCATTTT CASSLRSNQPQHF
TRBJ2-7 . TRBV5-1 13 . TGCGCCAGCAGCCCGGGGACTGTCTACGAGCAGTACTTC CASSPGTVYEQYF
TRBJ1-4 . TRBV15 15 TRBD1 TGTGCCACCAGCAGAGTGGACAGGGTCAATGAAAAACTGTTTTTT CATSRVDRVNEKLFF
TRBJ1-2 . TRBV4-1 14 . TGCGCCAGCAGCCAAGTTAACATCTTGGATGGCTACACCTTC CASSQVNILDGYTF
TRBJ2-2 few TRBV9 16 TRBD1 TGTGCCAGCAGCGCTACAGGGGGCACGCGAACCGGGGAGCTGTTTTTT CASSATGGTRTGELFF
TRBJ1-6 . TRBV5-4 17 . TGTGCCAGCAGCTTGGGATTCCTGGCGGGGGGTAATTCACCCCTCCACTTT CASSLGFLAGGNSPLHF
TRBJ2-2 . TRBV6-5 15 . TGTGCCAGCAGTTCGTGGCAGGCGAACACCGGGGAGCTGTTTTTT CASSSWQANTGELFF
TRBJ2-7 . TRBV2 14 TRBD1 TGTGCCAGCAGCTCAGGGGGCTACTCCTACGAGCAGTACTTC CASSSGGYSYEQYF
TRBJ1-5 . TRBV5-4 15 . TGTGCCAGCAGCTTGGAAGCTGGTGGCAATCAGCCCCAGCATTTT CASSLEAGGNQPQHF